This T cell receptor (beta chain) was obtained from a study of T cell responses to AZD1222 COVID-19 vaccine. The V gene lost 6 bases and the J gene lost 7 bases, with 10 bases spanning the gap. There are 12 residues in the CDR3. Germline CDR1 LGHNT, CDR2 FRNRAP. Study-level points and caveats: Reports say nearly half of spike-specific TCRs go after unmutated variant regions.

In the case of this clone: Antigen: not known.

Clones were sequenced by immunoSEQ multiplex PCR, and TCRdb holds only the in-frame ones, with some missing. Of some 130,000 clones listed, almost 85% were seen once; the top ten hold under 8%. The TCR comes from an adult who received the MenACWY meningococcal vaccine as a control. This rearrangement joins TRBV12-5 to TRBJ1-5; D might be TRBD1 (5 bases). Sequenced here: peripheral blood, sampled 28 days after the second dose of the MenACWY control vaccine. CDR3 in amino acids: CASGPGIQPQHF. CDR3 DNA sequence: TGTGCTAGTGGGCCAGGGATCCAGCCCCAGCATTTT.